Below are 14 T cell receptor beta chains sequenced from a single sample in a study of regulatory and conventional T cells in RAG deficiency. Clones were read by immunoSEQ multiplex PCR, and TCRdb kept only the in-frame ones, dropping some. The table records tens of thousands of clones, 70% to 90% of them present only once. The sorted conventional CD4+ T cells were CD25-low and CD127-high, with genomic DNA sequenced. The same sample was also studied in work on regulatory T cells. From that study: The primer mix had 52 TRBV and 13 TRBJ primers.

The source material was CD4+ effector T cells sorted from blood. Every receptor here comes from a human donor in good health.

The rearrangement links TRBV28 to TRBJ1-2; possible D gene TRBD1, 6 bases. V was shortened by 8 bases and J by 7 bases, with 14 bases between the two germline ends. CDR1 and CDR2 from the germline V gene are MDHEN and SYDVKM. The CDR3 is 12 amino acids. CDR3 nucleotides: TGTGCCAGCGGTGAACAGGGTGGTGGCTACACCTTC. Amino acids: CASGEQGGGYTF.

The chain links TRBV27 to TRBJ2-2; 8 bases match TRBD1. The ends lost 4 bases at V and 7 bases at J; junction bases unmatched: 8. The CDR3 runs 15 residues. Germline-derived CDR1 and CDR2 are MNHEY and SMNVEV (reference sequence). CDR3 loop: CASSSEGQGIGELFF. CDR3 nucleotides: TGTGCCAGCAGTTCAGAAGGACAGGGCATCGGGGAGCTGTTTTTT.

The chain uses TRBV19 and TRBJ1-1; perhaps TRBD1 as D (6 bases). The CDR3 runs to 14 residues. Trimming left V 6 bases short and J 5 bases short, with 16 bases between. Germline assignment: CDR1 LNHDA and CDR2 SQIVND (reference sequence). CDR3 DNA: TGTGCCAGTAGGCCCGACGGGGGCTGGACTGAAGCTTTCTTT. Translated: CASRPDGGWTEAFF.

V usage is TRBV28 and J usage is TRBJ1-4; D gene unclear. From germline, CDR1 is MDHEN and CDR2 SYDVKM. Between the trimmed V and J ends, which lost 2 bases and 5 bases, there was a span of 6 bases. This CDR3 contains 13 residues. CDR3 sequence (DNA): TGTGCCAGCAGTTTAGTGCTGAATGAAAAACTGTTTTTT. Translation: CASSLVLNEKLFF.

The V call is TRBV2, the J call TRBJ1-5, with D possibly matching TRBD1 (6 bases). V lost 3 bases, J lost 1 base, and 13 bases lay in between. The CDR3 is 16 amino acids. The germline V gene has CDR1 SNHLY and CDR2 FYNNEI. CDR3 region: CASSERWGASNQPQHF. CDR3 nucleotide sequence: TGTGCCAGCAGTGAGAGGTGGGGGGCCAGCAATCAGCCCCAGCATTTT.

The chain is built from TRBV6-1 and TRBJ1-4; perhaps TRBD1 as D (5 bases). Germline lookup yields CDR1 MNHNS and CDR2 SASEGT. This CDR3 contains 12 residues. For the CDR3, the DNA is TGTGCAAGCGGGACCGGTAATGAAAAACTGTTTTTT. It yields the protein CASGTGNEKLFF.

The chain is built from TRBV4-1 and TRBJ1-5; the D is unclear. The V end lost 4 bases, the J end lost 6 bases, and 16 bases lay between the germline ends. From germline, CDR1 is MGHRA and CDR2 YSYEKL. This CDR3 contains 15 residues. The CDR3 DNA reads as TGCGCCAGCAGCCCGGACCCAAGTGTGGCTCAGCCCCAGCATTTT. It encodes CASSPDPSVAQPQHF.

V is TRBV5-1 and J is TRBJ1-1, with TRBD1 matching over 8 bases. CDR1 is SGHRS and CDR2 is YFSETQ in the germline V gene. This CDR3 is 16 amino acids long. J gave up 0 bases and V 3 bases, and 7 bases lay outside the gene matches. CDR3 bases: TGCGCCAGCAGCTACCCCCCCAGGGGGCTGAACACTGAAGCTTTCTTT. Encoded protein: CASSYPPRGLNTEAFF.

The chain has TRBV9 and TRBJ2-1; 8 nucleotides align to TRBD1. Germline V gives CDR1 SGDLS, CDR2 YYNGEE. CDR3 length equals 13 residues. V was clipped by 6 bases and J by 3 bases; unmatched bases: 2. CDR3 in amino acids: CASNRGDYNEQFF. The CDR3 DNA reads TGTGCCAGCAACAGGGGGGACTACAATGAGCAGTTCTTC.

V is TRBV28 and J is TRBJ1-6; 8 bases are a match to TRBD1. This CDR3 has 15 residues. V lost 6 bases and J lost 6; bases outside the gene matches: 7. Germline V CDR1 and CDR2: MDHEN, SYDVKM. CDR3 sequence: CASRPTDRANSPLHF. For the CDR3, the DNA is TGTGCCAGCAGACCTACGGACAGGGCTAATTCACCCCTCCACTTT.

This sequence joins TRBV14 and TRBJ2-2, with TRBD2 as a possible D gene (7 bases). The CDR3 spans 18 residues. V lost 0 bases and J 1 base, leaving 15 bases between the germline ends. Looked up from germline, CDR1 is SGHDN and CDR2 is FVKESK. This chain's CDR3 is CASSQDLWRGRNTGELFF. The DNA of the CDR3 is TGTGCCAGCAGCCAAGATCTATGGCGGGGGCGGAACACCGGGGAGCTGTTTTTT.

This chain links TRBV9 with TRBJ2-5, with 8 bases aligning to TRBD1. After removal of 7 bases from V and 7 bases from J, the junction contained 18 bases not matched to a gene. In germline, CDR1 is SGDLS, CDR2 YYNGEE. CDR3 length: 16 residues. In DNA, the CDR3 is TGTGCCAGCGGAAGGGCCGGCACAGGGGGAATCGGGACCCAGTACTTC. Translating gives CASGRAGTGGIGTQYF.

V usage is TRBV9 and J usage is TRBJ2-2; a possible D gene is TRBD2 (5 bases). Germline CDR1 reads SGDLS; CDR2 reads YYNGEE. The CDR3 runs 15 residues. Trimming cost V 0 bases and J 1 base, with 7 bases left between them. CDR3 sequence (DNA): TGTGCCAGCAGCGTAGGAGGGTTGAACACCGGGGAGCTGTTTTTT. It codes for CASSVGGLNTGELFF.

In nucleotides, the CDR3 is TGTGCCAGCAGCCAGGGGGCAGGGGCTAATGAAAAACTGTTTTTT. This translates into CASSQGAGANEKLFF. The chain carries TRBV7-3 and TRBJ1-4; TRBD1 matches at 8 bases. The CDR3 sequence is 15 residues long. With 5 bases clipped from V and 3 bases from J, the junction kept 5 bases outside the gene matches. Germline CDR1 SGHTA, CDR2 FQGTGA.